Below, 22 T cell receptor beta chains from the same sample are listed, as sequenced in a study of blood T cell repertoires in COVID-19. TCRdb's table, derived via immunoSEQ multiplex PCR, lists solely in-frame clones and lacks some. Of approximately 220,000 clones listed, 80% to 85% are singletons. The material sequenced was peripheral blood. These receptors were taken from a man between 35 and 55 years old with acute or convalescent COVID-19.

The CDR3 nucleotides read TGTGCCAGCAGCTTAGAAGGGGGCCTTGGCTACACCTTC. Encoded protein: CASSLEGGLGYTF. V is TRBV7-2 and J is TRBJ1-2; 7 nucleotides agree with TRBD1. The CDR3 covers 13 residues. V shed 1 base, J shed 7 bases, and the junction held 3 bases outside the gene matches. CDR1 SGHTA and CDR2 FQGNSA come from the germline V gene.

The chain carries TRBV7-2 and TRBJ2-1, with 15 bases that match TRBD2. Germline-derived CDR1 and CDR2 are SGHTA and FQGNSA. V gave up 3 bases and J gave up 9 bases; unmatched junction bases: 9. This CDR3 is 17 amino acids long. CDR3 DNA sequence: TGTGCCAGCAGCTTGTTCTCGGGACTAGCGGGAGGAGCTGAGCAGTTCTTC. It encodes CASSLFSGLAGGAEQFF.

The gene calls are TRBV13 and TRBJ1-2; no clear D gene. Germline V lookup: CDR1 PRHDT, CDR2 FYEKMQ (reference sequence). V lost 5 bases, J lost 4 bases, and 11 bases lay in between. The CDR3 length is 13 residues. The CDR3, as DNA: TGTGCCAGCAGCCTCCCCGAGCCCTATGGCTACACCTTC. It specifies CASSLPEPYGYTF.

This chain joins TRBV29-1 and TRBJ2-1, with D tentatively TRBD2 (5 bases). CDR3 length: 15 residues. Germline-derived CDR1 and CDR2 are SQVTM and ANQGSEA. Trimming cost V 4 bases and J 7 bases, with 20 bases left between them. CDR3 in amino acids: CSVGHTSSDWNEQFF. Written as DNA, the CDR3 is TGCAGCGTTGGGCATACTAGTTCTGACTGGAATGAGCAGTTCTTC.

J is TRBJ1-2 and V is TRBV13; no definite D call. From germline, CDR1 is PRHDT and CDR2 FYEKMQ (reference sequence). This CDR3 is built from 13 residues. V was cut by 0 bases and J by 4 bases, with 6 bases left in between. The CDR3: CASSLGGGYGYTF. As DNA, the CDR3 is TGTGCCAGCAGCTTAGGTGGAGGCTATGGCTACACCTTC.

This chain connects TRBV6-1 to TRBJ1-5; 7 nucleotides match TRBD1. J lost 7 bases, V lost 3 bases, and 9 bases had no gene match. There are 15 residues in the CDR3. The V gene's germline CDR1 is MNHNS and CDR2 SASEGT. DNA for the CDR3: TGTGCCAGCAGTGACGTAGGGGGCCAGGGGCAGCCCCAGCATTTT. The encoded protein is CASSDVGGQGQPQHF.

The genes are TRBV27 and TRBJ2-1; TRBD2 aligns across 8 bases. J was trimmed by 16 bases and V by 6 bases; bases with no gene match: 14. The CDR3 has 13 amino acids. Germline V gene sequence: CDR1 MNHEY, CDR2 SMNVEV (reference sequence). The CDR3 region is CASRDGLAPNLFF. CDR3 DNA sequence: TGTGCCAGCAGAGACGGACTAGCCCCGAACCTTTTCTTC.

The chain combines TRBV7-2 with TRBJ2-7, with a possible D match to TRBD2 (6 bases). The CDR3 spans 16 residues. With 2 bases removed from V and 6 bases from J, the gap between germline ends came to 20 bases. CDR1 SGHTA and CDR2 FQGNSA come from the germline V gene. CDR3 residues: CASSLLDPSGGAEQYF. DNA for the CDR3: TGTGCCAGCAGCTTACTGGACCCATCTGGAGGGGCCGAGCAGTACTTC.

This chain connects TRBV5-1 to TRBJ2-2, with TRBD1 matching 7 bases. The CDR3 consists of 15 residues. Germline assignment: CDR1 SGHRS and CDR2 YFSETQ. Losses at the gene ends were 1 base for V and 7 bases for J; bases not matched to a gene: 7. The CDR3, as DNA: TGCGCCAGCAGCTTGAGACAGGGAAATGACGGGGAGCTGTTTTTT. This translates into CASSLRQGNDGELFF.

The chain carries TRBV7-9 and TRBJ2-5, with 9 bases lining up with TRBD1. J gave up 5 bases and V 5 bases, and 9 bases lay outside the gene matches. Germline CDR1 and CDR2: SEHNR and FQNEAQ (reference sequence). This CDR3 region has 15 residues. CDR3 nucleotide sequence: TGTGCCAGCAGCCCCCGGTTGACAGGGGGGGAGACCCAGTACTTC. Its translation: CASSPRLTGGETQYF.

The chain combines TRBV20-1 with TRBJ1-1; perhaps TRBD1 as D (6 bases). The CDR3 totals 11 residues. V was shortened by 7 bases and J by 9 bases, with 15 bases between the two germline ends. CDR1 is DFQATT and CDR2 is SNEGSKA in the germline V gene (reference sequence). Here the CDR3 reads CSVSRTAQAFF. The CDR3 DNA reads TGCAGTGTTAGCAGGACAGCACAAGCTTTCTTT.

The CDR3 bases are TGTGCCAGCAGCACCTTGACAGGGCCCGGGGAGCTGTTTTTT. Amino acids: CASSTLTGPGELFF. The chain employs TRBV9 and TRBJ2-2; TRBD1 matches 7 bases. The J segment lost 6 bases and the V segment lost 4 bases, leaving 6 bases of the junction unmatched. This CDR3 has 14 amino acids. Germline V gives CDR1 SGDLS, CDR2 YYNGEE.

The gene calls are TRBV7-2 and TRBJ2-5; TRBD1 agrees at 9 bases. This CDR3 is built from 15 residues. CDR1 is SGHTA and CDR2 is FQGNSA in the germline V gene. The ends lost 6 bases at V and 4 bases at J; junction bases unmatched: 9. This CDR3 is CASRRDREGAETQYF. As DNA, the CDR3 is TGTGCCAGCAGACGGGACAGGGAAGGCGCAGAGACCCAGTACTTC.

This sequence joins TRBV18 and TRBJ2-1; D is possibly TRBD1 (5 bases). There are 13 residues in the CDR3. The germline CDR1 and CDR2 sequences are KGHSH and LQKENI. V dropped 3 bases and J dropped 7 bases, with 10 bases sitting between them. The CDR3 DNA follows: TGTGCCAGCTCACCGGCAGGGTTAAATGAGCAGTTCTTC. Encoded protein: CASSPAGLNEQFF.

In nucleotides, the CDR3 is TGTGCCAGCAGCATCTGGGACAGTGGTATACTAAACTATGGCTACACCTTC. This codes for CASSIWDSGILNYGYTF. This rearrangement joins TRBV21-1 to TRBJ1-2; the D call of TRBD1 is as the table states it, not checked on the DNA. TRBV21-1 is a pseudogene locus. The CDR3 extends over 17 amino acids.

This clone was counted once. The chain joins TRBV18 to TRBJ2-3; no clear D gene. Trimming pared 2 bases from V and 0 bases from J, leaving 15 bases between. The CDR3 spans 17 residues. CDR1 is KGHSH, CDR2 LQKENI, per germline. CDR3 DNA: TGTGCCAGCTCACCATCCTTGTTGGGCCTCAGCACAGATACGCAGTATTTT. It yields the protein CASSPSLLGLSTDTQYF.

V gene TRBV2 combines with J gene TRBJ2-5, with 8 bases that match TRBD1. This CDR3 has 14 amino acids. V shed 10 bases, J shed 3 bases, and the junction held 10 bases outside the gene matches. Germline CDR1 reads SNHLY; CDR2 reads FYNNEI. DNA of the CDR3: TGTGCCACTCAGCAGGGGGCTTCAAAAGAGACCCAGTACTTC. Protein: CATQQGASKETQYF.

The chain recombines TRBV4-2 with TRBJ1-5, with D perhaps TRBD1 (5 bases). Trimming cost V 1 base and J 9 bases, with 22 bases left between them. The CDR3 has 17 amino acids. Germline CDR1 is LGHNA and CDR2 is YNFKEQ. CDR3 sequence (DNA): TGTGCCAGCAGCCAAGCTCTAGGGGCTGCAGGCCAAGGGCCCCAGCATTTT. Translated, it gives CASSQALGAAGQGPQHF.

The CDR3 loop reads CASSFRGHTTNEKLFF. The CDR3 DNA reads as TGTGCCAGCAGTTTTAGGGGACACACAACTAATGAAAAACTGTTTTTT. The chain has TRBV6-2 or TRBV6-3 and TRBJ1-4, with D perhaps TRBD1 (6 bases). This CDR3 contains 16 residues. V was cut by 4 bases and J by 0 bases, with 12 bases left in between. From germline, CDR1 is MNHEY and CDR2 SVGEGT.

J is TRBJ2-1 and V is TRBV30; no clear D. Germline V gene lookup returns CDR1 GTSNPN and CDR2 SVGIG (reference sequence). Trimming left V 3 bases short and J 9 bases short, with 6 bases between. CDR3 length: 10 amino acids. The CDR3 DNA sequence: TGTGCCTGGAGGGCAGGTGAGCAGTTCTTC. Residues: CAWRAGEQFF.

This clone appeared a few times. This chain connects TRBV3-1 (or the pseudogene TRBV3-2) to TRBJ1-1; the D is unclear. V lost 1 base and J 8 bases, leaving 11 bases between the germline ends. CDR3 size: 13 residues. Germline values: CDR1 LGHDT, CDR2 YNNKEL (reference sequence). Written as DNA, the CDR3 is TGTGCCAGCAGCCAAGGACACGGTGTAGAAGCTTTCTTT. It translates to CASSQGHGVEAFF.

The chain links TRBV7-2 to TRBJ1-3, with D hard to call. CDR1 is SGHTA, CDR2 FQGNSA, per germline. V lost 5 bases to trimming and J lost 0 bases, with 17 bases between them. CDR3 length: 17 residues. The CDR3 DNA is TGTGCCAGCAGCCCCCCGGGAACGCCTCGCTCTGGAAACACCATATATTTT. It translates to CASSPPGTPRSGNTIYF. The entire variable domain, with the rest obtained from reference TRBV7-2 and TRBJ1-3, is as follows: GAGVSQSPSNKVTEKGKDVELRCDPISGHTALYWYRQSLGQGLEFLIYFQGNSAPDKSGLPSDRFSAERTGGSVSTLTIQRTQQEDSAVYLCASSPPGTPRSGNTIYFGEGSWLTVV.